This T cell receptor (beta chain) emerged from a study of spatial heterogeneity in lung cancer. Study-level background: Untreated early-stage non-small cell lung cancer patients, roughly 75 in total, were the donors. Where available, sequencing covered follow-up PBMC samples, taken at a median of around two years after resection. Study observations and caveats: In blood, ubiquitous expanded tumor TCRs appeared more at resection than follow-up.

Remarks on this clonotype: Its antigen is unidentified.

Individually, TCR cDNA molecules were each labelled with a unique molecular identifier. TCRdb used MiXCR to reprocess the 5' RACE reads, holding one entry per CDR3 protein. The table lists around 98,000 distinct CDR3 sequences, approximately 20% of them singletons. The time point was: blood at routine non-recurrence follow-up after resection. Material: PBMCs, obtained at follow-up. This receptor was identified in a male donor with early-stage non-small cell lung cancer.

The CDR3 spells CASSQGPGATYEQYF. DNA of the CDR3: TGCGCCAGCAGCCAAGGTCCGGGGGCAACCTACGAGCAGTACTTC. This sequence joins TRBV4-1 and TRBJ2-7; D possibly matches TRBD1 or TRBD2 (6 bases each). The germline V and J ends were trimmed by 1 base and 2 bases, with 12 bases remaining between them. Germline CDR1 MGHRA, CDR2 YSYEKL. The CDR3 loop spans 15 amino acids.